A selection of T cell receptor beta chains follows, all from one sample in a study of blood T cell repertoires in COVID-19. The assay was immunoSEQ multiplex PCR, and TCRdb's table has in-frame clones only and misses some. The table records 150,000 to 200,000 clones, around 80% of them present only once. The sequenced sample was peripheral blood. These TCRs come from a human donor with acute or convalescent COVID-19. The donor label of this sample is uncertain. Both conserved end residues are part of each CDR3. The D gene is left open where the match is weak. Part of the rows lack a size; the others show once, few, many or a class for expanded clones.

- | - | TRBJ2-7 | TRBV19 | TGTGCCAGTAGTATACGGAGGGGTGACGAGCAGTACTTC | CASSIRRGDEQYF
- | TRBD1 | TRBJ2-3 | TRBV5-5 | TGTGCCAGCAGCTTGAGCTCAGGGGGTAGAGATACGCAGTATTTT | CASSLSSGGRDTQYF
- | - | TRBJ1-5 | TRBV5-1 | TGCGCCAGCAGCCAGGAGGGAGGCAATCAGCCCCAGCATTTT | CASSQEGGNQPQHF
- | - | TRBJ1-6 | TRBV19 | TGTGCCAGTAGTCTCAACAGCTATTCACCCCTCCACTTT | CASSLNSYSPLHF
- | TRBD1 | TRBJ1-5 | TRBV15 | TGTGCCACCAGCAGACTAACAGGGGATTCTAGCAATCAGCCCCAGCATTTT | CATSRLTGDSSNQPQHF
few | TRBD1 | TRBJ1-5 | TRBV6-5 | TGTGCCAGTAGAACAGGGGGCGAAAGCAATCAGCCCCAGCATTTT | CASRTGGESNQPQHF
- | - | TRBJ1-1 | TRBV30 | TGTGCCTGGAGTAGTCAGGGGAACACTGAAGCTTTCTTT | CAWSSQGNTEAFF
- | TRBD2 | TRBJ2-1 | TRBV4-1 | TGCGCCAGCAGCCAAGTAGCGGGAGGGTCCTACAATGAGCAGTTCTTC | CASSQVAGGSYNEQFF
- | - | TRBJ1-4 | TRBV7-3 | TGTGCCAGCAGCTTAAGGGGGGGCACCCACGCCCCGAAGGAAAAACTGTTTTTT | CASSLRGGTHAPKEKLFF
- | - | TRBJ2-3 | TRBV5-1 | TGCGCCAGCACCAGGGACTCACAGACAGATACGCAGTATTTT | CASTRDSQTDTQYF
few | TRBD1 | TRBJ1-4 | TRBV3-1/TRBV3-2 | TGTGCCAGCAGCCTGGGACAGGGGAGGGAAAAACTGTTTTTT | CASSLGQGREKLFF
- | TRBD1 | TRBJ2-1 | TRBV7-9 | TGTGCCAGCAGCATACAGGGGGCTGACTACAATGAGCAGTTCTTC | CASSIQGADYNEQFF
- | - | TRBJ2-7 | TRBV15 | TGTGCCACCAGCAGGGGCGGGCTCACCTACGAGCAGTACTTC | CATSRGGLTYEQYF
- | - | TRBJ2-3 | TRBV27 | TGTGCCAGCAGTTTACTAGGTTGGGGCAGGGGAAGCACAGATACGCAGTATTTT | CASSLLGWGRGSTDTQYF
- | - | TRBJ2-3 | TRBV5-1 | TGCGCCAGCAGCGTGGGCCAGGGGACAGATACGCAGTATTTT | CASSVGQGTDTQYF
- | - | TRBJ2-1 | TRBV23-1 | TGCGCCAGCAGTCAATCAGAGGGACTCCCAGCCTCCTACAATGAGCAGTTCTTC | CASSQSEGLPASYNEQFF
- | - | TRBJ2-3 | TRBV29-1 | TGCAGCGTTGTGGGGCACTACATCACAGATACGCAGTATTTT | CSVVGHYITDTQYF
- | TRBD2 | TRBJ2-5 | TRBV27 | TGTGCCAGCAGTTTATCGGCTAGCGGGAGCCCCCAAGAGACCCAGTACTTC | CASSLSASGSPQETQYF
- | - | TRBJ1-1 | TRBV5-4 | TGTGCCAGCAGCTTGGCCGGTAGGGGCAGCACTGAAGCTTTCTTT | CASSLAGRGSTEAFF
few | - | TRBJ1-2 | TRBV29-1 | TGCAGCGTTACCCGGGACATGAACTATGGCTACACCTTC | CSVTRDMNYGYTF
- | TRBD1 | TRBJ1-4 | TRBV9 | TGTGCCAGCAGCGTGACCGGGACAGCCTATGAAAAACTGTTTTTT | CASSVTGTAYEKLFF
- | - | TRBJ2-7 | TRBV28 | TGTGCCAGCAGTCGCCCGAGCCCCCTCGAGCAGTACTTC | CASSRPSPLEQYF
- | TRBD1 | TRBJ1-2 | TRBV7-3 | TGTGCCACCTTATTGTTGGGACAGGGTATTAGTTGCGGGATCAACTATGGCTACACCTTC | CATLLLGQGISCGINYGYTF
- | TRBD2 | TRBJ2-3 | TRBV5-1 | TGCGCCAGCAGTATAGCGGGAGGTGTAGATACGCAGTATTTT | CASSIAGGVDTQYF
- | - | TRBJ1-5 | TRBV12-3/TRBV12-4 | TGTGCCAGCAGTTTAGAGACAAATCAGCCCCAGCATTTT | CASSLETNQPQHF
- | TRBD2 | TRBJ2-3 | TRBV18 | TGTGCCAGCTCCCTCAGCGGGAGGACAAGCACAGATACGCAGTATTTT | CASSLSGRTSTDTQYF
few | - | TRBJ1-3 | TRBV21-1 | TGTGCCAGCAGCTTGAACGGGGTACCTGGAAACACCATATATTTT | CASSLNGVPGNTIYF
once | TRBD2 | TRBJ2-7 | TRBV4-2 | TGTGCCAGCAGCCAAGGACTAGCGGGAGGTTACGAGCAGTACTTC | CASSQGLAGGYEQYF
- | TRBD2 | TRBJ2-5 | TRBV7-9 | TGTGCCAGCAGCTACGGGACTAGCGGGATGGAGACCCAGTACTTC | CASSYGTSGMETQYF
- | - | TRBJ1-1 | TRBV5-4 | TGTGCCAGCAGCATGGTTGGGGCTCGTGAAGCTTTCTTT | CASSMVGAREAFF
few | TRBD1 | TRBJ2-3 | TRBV10-3 | TGTGCCATCAGTGAGGTCGTGGGACAGATCACAGATACGCAGTATTTT | CAISEVVGQITDTQYF
- | - | TRBJ1-5 | TRBV18 | TGTGCCAGCTCACCACTACAGGATCAGCCCCAGCATTTT | CASSPLQDQPQHF
- | TRBD1 | TRBJ2-7 | TRBV6-5 | TGTGCCAGCAGAACTGACAGGGTCTCCTACGAGCAGTACTTC | CASRTDRVSYEQYF
- | - | TRBJ1-3 | TRBV15 | TGTGCCACCAGCGTCGGAGGACAGCTCAGAAACACCATATATTTT | CATSVGGQLRNTIYF
- | - | TRBJ1-1 | TRBV28 | TGTGCCAGCATTGCGGCAGGGCTGAACACTGAAGCTTTCTTT | CASIAAGLNTEAFF
- | TRBD1 | TRBJ1-6 | TRBV19 | TGTGCCAGTGGGGACAGGGAGAATTCACCCCTCCACTTT | CASGDRENSPLHF
- | TRBD1 | TRBJ1-5 | TRBV18 | TGTGCCAGCTCACCAGCAGACAGGGCCGATCAGCCCCAGCATTTT | CASSPADRADQPQHF
- | - | TRBJ2-3 | TRBV29-1 | TGCAGCGTTGAGGGGGGAAGTGCGAGAGATACGCAGTATTTT | CSVEGGSARDTQYF
few | TRBD1 | TRBJ1-4 | TRBV30 | TGTGCCTGGAGTTCAACAGGGGGGATGTCTGAAAAACTGTTTTTT | CAWSSTGGMSEKLFF
- | - | TRBJ2-1 | TRBV24-1 | TGTGCCACCAGTGATCCCGACTTAAGTTACAATGAGCAGTTCTTC | CATSDPDLSYNEQFF